A single sample is the source of the 9 T cell receptor beta chains below, sequenced in a study of cytomegalovirus exposure and HLA in healthy donors. 60 Vbeta and 13 Jbeta primers were used in PCR. Sequencing used immunoSEQ multiplex PCR; TCRdb keeps in-frame clones, though not all of them. The sample contains 90,000 to 130,000 clones, 79% of which appear only once. Sequenced input: PBMCs. The receptors were gathered from a woman younger than 30 in good health and CMV-seropositive.

This chain links TRBV30 with TRBJ2-5; TRBD2 aligns across 10 bases. The DNA end favors TRBJ2-7, so the J call may be wrong. CDR3 length: 15 amino acids. Germline CDR1 reads GTSNPN; CDR2 reads SVGIG (reference sequence). CDR3 amino acids: CAWSPAKREGDEQYF. DNA for the CDR3: TGTGCCTGGAGTCCTGCCAAGCGGGAGGGAGACGAGCAGTACTTC.

This clone was seen only a few times. The chain recombines TRBV30 with TRBJ2-3; TRBD1 matches at 9 bases. V shed 8 bases, J shed 6 bases, and the junction held 6 bases outside the gene matches. Germline V CDR1 and CDR2: GTSNPN, SVGIG (reference sequence). The CDR3 runs 12 residues. CDR3 sequence: CARQGEADTQYF. In nucleotides, the CDR3 is TGTGCCCGACAGGGGGAGGCGGATACGCAGTATTTT.

This clone was counted only a few times. The rearrangement uses TRBV27 and TRBJ2-5; 9 positions match TRBD2. Germline trimming cut 6 bases from V and 5 bases from J; bases unmatched to any gene: 10. This CDR3 contains 15 residues. The germline CDR1 and CDR2 sequences are MNHEY and SMNVEV (reference sequence). The CDR3 spells CASSLAGESPETQYF. In DNA, the CDR3 is TGTGCCAGCAGCTTAGCGGGAGAGAGTCCTGAGACCCAGTACTTC.

V gene TRBV5-4 combines with J gene TRBJ2-7; TRBD2 is a possible D gene (6 bases). V was shortened by 5 bases and J by 0 bases, with 12 bases between the two germline ends. The V gene's germline CDR1 is SGHNT and CDR2 YYREEE (reference sequence). The CDR3 runs 14 residues. CDR3 residues: CASSPDYPSYEQYF. As DNA, the CDR3 is TGTGCCAGCAGTCCGGACTATCCCTCCTACGAGCAGTACTTC.

The genes are TRBV28 and TRBJ1-2; 7 bases fit TRBD1. The CDR3 is 12 amino acids. V was clipped by 2 bases and J by 8 bases; unmatched bases: 2. Germline-derived CDR1 and CDR2 are MDHEN and SYDVKM. CDR3 loop: CASSLPGQGYTF. The CDR3, as DNA: TGTGCCAGCAGTTTACCGGGACAGGGCTACACCTTC.

The V gene is TRBV5-1, the J gene TRBJ2-7; TRBD1 matches 7 bases. After removal of 2 bases from V and 4 bases from J, the junction contained 6 bases not matched to a gene. Germline V gives CDR1 SGHRS, CDR2 YFSETQ. This CDR3 contains 14 residues. The CDR3 sequence is CASSLSATGYEQYF. The CDR3 nucleotides are TGCGCCAGCAGCTTATCCGCGACAGGGTACGAGCAGTACTTC.

The chain combines TRBV28 with TRBJ1-2; D is undetermined. Germline CDR1 MDHEN, CDR2 SYDVKM. CDR3 length: 13 residues. V was trimmed by 3 bases and J by 3 bases, leaving 8 bases between them. The CDR3 sequence: CASSFGGYYGYTF. CDR3 nucleotides: TGTGCCAGCAGTTTCGGCGGATACTATGGCTACACCTTC.

The rearrangement links TRBV10-3 to TRBJ1-2; 9 bases agree with TRBD1. There are 15 residues in the CDR3. Germline V gene data show CDR1 as ENHRY and CDR2 as SYGVKD. Germline trimming cut 7 bases from V and 4 bases from J; bases unmatched to any gene: 10. The CDR3 loop reads CAITASTGGSYGYTF. The DNA of the CDR3 is TGTGCCATCACCGCTTCGACAGGGGGGAGCTATGGCTACACCTTC.

The V and J genes are TRBV6-6 and TRBJ1-1; tentatively, D is TRBD1 (5 bases). The CDR3 sequence is 13 residues long. Trimming stripped 6 bases from V and 1 base from J, with 9 bases between. CDR1 is MNHNY, CDR2 SVGAGI, per germline (reference sequence). CDR3 loop: CASSLRENTEAFF. In nucleotides, the CDR3 is TGTGCCAGCAGCCTCAGGGAGAACACTGAAGCTTTCTTT.